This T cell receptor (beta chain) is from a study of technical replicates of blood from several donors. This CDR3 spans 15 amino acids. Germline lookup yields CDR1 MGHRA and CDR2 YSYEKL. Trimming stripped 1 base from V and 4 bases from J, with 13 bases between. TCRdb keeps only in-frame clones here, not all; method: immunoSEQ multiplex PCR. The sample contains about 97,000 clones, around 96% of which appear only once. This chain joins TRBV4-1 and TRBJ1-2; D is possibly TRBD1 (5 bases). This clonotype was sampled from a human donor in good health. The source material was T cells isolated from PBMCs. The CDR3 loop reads CASSQVGDGSYGYTF. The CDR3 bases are TGCGCCAGCAGCCAAGTCGGGGACGGGAGCTATGGCTACACCTTC.